In its sample, the clone carrying this TCR beta chain was seen a few times. The PCR ran on 60 Vbeta and 13 Jbeta primers. Data came from immunoSEQ multiplex PCR; TCRdb stores just in-frame clones and leaves some out. The sample includes about 280,000 clones, 80% to 90% of them seen just once. This sample was included in a study of cytomegalovirus exposure and HLA in healthy donors. Background on the study: Unique TCRs from HLA-typed donors, approximately 80 million of them, were held in an early data release.

Germline values: CDR1 GTSNPN, CDR2 SVGIG (reference sequence). Between the trimmed V and J ends, which lost 1 base and 8 bases, there was a span of 14 bases. The CDR3 is made up of 13 amino acids. This TCR was recovered from a woman aged 18-29 years in good health and CMV-seronegative. Sequenced input: PBMCs. The genes are TRBV30 and TRBJ1-2; D unclear. The CDR3 is CAWSAGDGRGYTF. The CDR3 coding sequence is TGTGCCTGGAGTGCCGGGGATGGGAGAGGCTACACCTTC.